This T cell receptor (beta chain) came from a study of blood T cell repertoires in COVID-19. Background on the study: The United States, Italy and Spain supplied acute and convalescent COVID-19 samples. Sample material is recorded as cDNA or gDNA derived from T cells, B-cell-depleted T cells, or PBMCs.

CDR3 length: 15 residues. V lost 0 bases and J lost 3, with 12 bases in between. CDR1 is SGHDT and CDR2 is YYEEEE in the germline V gene. This study enrolled people aged roughly 18 to 89 from roughly 24 US geographic areas. Participants reported their clinical history, and cohort assignment relied on those reports. Repertoires were generated with immunoSEQ multiplex PCR, while TCRdb's copy carries only in-frame clones and drops some. The table has some 300,000 clones, about 90% seen once; the top ten hold less than 3.5%. Specimen: PBMCs or T cells enriched from blood (not recorded which). This rearrangement joins TRBV5-6 to TRBJ1-2, with D possibly being TRBD1 (5 bases). The receptor was isolated from a woman aged 50 to 65 who had been exposed to COVID-19. CDR3 nucleotides: TGTGCCAGCAGCTTGGCCGCGCAGGGATACTATGGCTACACCTTC. The encoded protein is CASSLAAQGYYGYTF.